This T cell receptor (beta chain) emerged from a study of CD8 T cells in Susac syndrome. Overall study context: Blood was drawn from patients with Susac syndrome. At that point, they were therapy-naive, on corticosteroids, or on intravenous immunoglobulin alone.

Random hexamers primed reverse transcription of 0.5 to 1 ug RNA. Using its own MiXCR run on the immunoSEQ multiplex PCR reads, TCRdb lists one record per CDR3 protein. The sample shows roughly 200,000 distinct CDR3 sequences, 85% to 95% of them seen only once. For this clonotype: Its target is not known.

The V gene's germline CDR1 is SGHTA and CDR2 FQGNSA. V shed 1 base and J shed 4 bases, with 8 bases lying between them. The CDR3 sequence is 13 residues long. Patients with Susac syndrome fulfilled recently defined diagnostic criteria for definite or probable disease. Study-level findings and limits: In Susac patients, clonal expansion was not detected in CD4+ cells.

Sequencing was carried out using CD4+ T cells from PBMCs. This receptor was identified in a human donor with Susac syndrome. The chain couples TRBV7-2 to TRBJ2-7, with D perhaps matching TRBD2 (5 bases). The CDR3 loop is CASSLGRLYEQYF. The CDR3 DNA reads as TGTGCCAGCAGCTTAGGGAGGCTATACGAGCAGTACTTC.